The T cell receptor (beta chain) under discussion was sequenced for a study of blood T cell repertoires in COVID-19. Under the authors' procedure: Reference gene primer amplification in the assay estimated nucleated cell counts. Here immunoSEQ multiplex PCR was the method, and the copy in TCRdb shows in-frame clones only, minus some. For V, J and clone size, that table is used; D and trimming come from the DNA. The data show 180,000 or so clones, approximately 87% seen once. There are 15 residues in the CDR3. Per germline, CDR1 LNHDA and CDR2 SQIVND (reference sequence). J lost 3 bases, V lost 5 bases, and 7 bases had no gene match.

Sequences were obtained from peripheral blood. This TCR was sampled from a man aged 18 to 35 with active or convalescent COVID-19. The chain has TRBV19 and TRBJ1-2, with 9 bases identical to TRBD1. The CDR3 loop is CASSLGTGSYYGYTF. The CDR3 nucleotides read TGTGCCAGTAGTCTAGGGACAGGGTCCTACTATGGCTACACCTTC.